Each of the 30 T cell receptor beta chains below was sequenced from the same sample in a study of CD8 T cells in Susac syndrome (dated by TCRdb to between 2018 and 2021). Receptor amplification or capture employed the immunoSEQ multiplex PCR assay. RNA was extracted with the RNeasy kit and roughly 0.45 to 1 ug was reverse transcribed using random hexamers. TCRdb cleaned the public reads at Q25 with fastp, built clones with MiXCR and kept in-frame beta chains. Each CDR3 protein gets just one entry, which takes the most common genes and DNA from the rows behind it. The table for this sample lists approximately 190,000 distinct CDR3 sequences; 95% of them were counted only once. The ten biggest clones cover around 0.16% of the sample. The material sequenced was CD8+ T cells from PBMCs. Receptor source: a human donor with Susac syndrome.

The rearrangement uses TRBV2 and TRBJ2-5; TRBD2 aligns across 7 bases. This CDR3 comprises 14 residues. Trimming cost V 8 bases and J 5 bases; bases outside gene matches: 11. Per germline, CDR1 SNHLY and CDR2 FYNNEI. The CDR3 protein is CASGPGLGRETQYF. Written as DNA, the CDR3 is TGTGCCAGCGGACCGGGCCTCGGGAGGGAGACCCAGTACTTC. Looking up the rest from reference TRBV2 and TRBJ2-5 gives the full variable domain: EPEVTQTPSHQVTQMGQEVILRCVPISNHLYFYWYRQILGQKVEFLVSFYNNEISEKSEIFDDQFSVERPDGSNFTLKIRSTKLEDSAMYFCASGPGLGRETQYFGPGTRLLVL.

This rearrangement joins TRBV20-1 to TRBJ2-3; 11 bases are a match to TRBD2. This CDR3 is 17 amino acids long. V lost 0 bases, J lost 3 bases, and 8 bases stayed unmatched. Germline V gene data show CDR1 as DFQATT and CDR2 as SNEGSKA (reference sequence). The CDR3 reads CSARDPLAGGSTDTQYF. The CDR3 DNA is TGCAGTGCTAGAGATCCGCTAGCGGGAGGTTCTACAGATACGCAGTATTTT.

V and J are TRBV14 and TRBJ2-1; D uncertain. The CDR3 has 16 amino acids. Germline V gene sequence: CDR1 SGHDN, CDR2 FVKESK. V was shortened by 3 bases and J by 7 bases, with 19 bases between the two germline ends. The DNA of the CDR3 is TGTGCCAGCAGCCATAACACGGCCCCCGGATGGAATGAGCAGTTCTTC. It is translated as CASSHNTAPGWNEQFF.

The chain links TRBV30 to TRBJ2-1; D ambiguous. Trimming took off 1 base at V and 2 bases at J, with 15 bases between the two ends. Per germline, CDR1 GTSNPN and CDR2 SVGIG (reference sequence). The CDR3 extends over 16 amino acids. The CDR3 region is CAWSGRSLETYNEQFF. The CDR3 nucleotides are TGTGCCTGGAGTGGTCGGTCGTTGGAAACCTACAATGAGCAGTTCTTC.

This rearrangement joins TRBV2 to TRBJ2-3, with 8 bases aligning to TRBD2. The CDR3 has 15 residues. Trimming removed 1 base from V and 5 bases from J; junction bases left unmatched: 5. The germline V gene encodes CDR1 SNHLY and CDR2 FYNNEI. As DNA, the CDR3 is TGTGCCAGCAGTGAAGGGAGGCTAGCGGGAGATACGCAGTATTTT. Amino acid sequence: CASSEGRLAGDTQYF.

This clonotype was seen only once. The rearrangement links TRBV2 to TRBJ1-1; D gene ambiguous. The germline CDR1 and CDR2 sequences are SNHLY and FYNNEI. The CDR3 runs 13 residues. Trimming took 9 bases from V and 2 from J, leaving 13 bases between them. The DNA for the CDR3 is TGTGCCAGTTTATATGGCTTAAACACTGAAGCTTTCTTT. It specifies CASLYGLNTEAFF.

V is TRBV2 and J is TRBJ2-1; D call uncertain. Germline V gives CDR1 SNHLY, CDR2 FYNNEI. CDR3 length: 12 residues. V was cut by 1 base and J by 5 bases, with 3 bases left in between. The DNA for the CDR3 is TGTGCCAGCAGTGAAGGGGACAATGAGCAGTTCTTC. This encodes CASSEGDNEQFF.

The chain joins TRBV20-1 to TRBJ2-7; no clear D. Germline loops: CDR1 DFQATT, CDR2 SNEGSKA (reference sequence). The CDR3 is 12 residues long. The V gene lost 3 bases and the J gene lost 3 bases, with 9 bases spanning the gap. CDR3 DNA: TGCAGTGCTAGTGGGAATGGCTACGAGCAGTACTTC. This encodes CSASGNGYEQYF.

V and J are TRBV12-3 or TRBV12-4 and TRBJ2-1; 7 nucleotides match TRBD2. CDR3 length equals 15 residues. V shed 2 bases and J 3 bases; nucleotides not matched to a gene: 4. Here the CDR3 reads CASSLPGGYYNEQFF. The CDR3 nucleotides are TGTGCCAGCAGTTTACCCGGGGGGTACTACAATGAGCAGTTCTTC.

The genes are TRBV6-1 and TRBJ2-2; 14 bases are a match to TRBD2. Losses at the gene ends were 6 bases for V and 6 bases for J; bases not matched to a gene: 6. This CDR3 spans 16 amino acids. Germline assignment: CDR1 MNHNS and CDR2 SASEGT. CDR3 residues: CASSPRLAGGAGELFF. DNA of the CDR3: TGTGCCAGCAGCCCAAGACTAGCGGGAGGGGCCGGGGAGCTGTTTTTT.

The V and J genes are TRBV13 and TRBJ1-1; possible D gene TRBD1, 6 bases. V was cut by 4 bases and J by 4 bases, with 16 bases left in between. Germline V gene sequence: CDR1 PRHDT, CDR2 FYEKMQ (reference sequence). This CDR3 has 15 amino acids. CDR3 nucleotides: TGTGCCAGCAGCTCACCGAACAGGGCTAGCACTGAAGCTTTCTTT. This gives the protein CASSSPNRASTEAFF.

In its sample, this clonotype was seen once. The chain's CDR3 is CASSPGTDLVQPQHF. The CDR3 DNA is TGCGCCAGCAGTCCCGGGACAGATCTTGTTCAGCCCCAGCATTTT. The chain combines TRBV4-1 with TRBJ1-5; TRBD1 matches at 7 bases. The J segment lost 6 bases and the V segment lost 6 bases, leaving 11 bases of the junction unmatched. Germline lookup yields CDR1 MGHRA and CDR2 YSYEKL. CDR3 length: 15 amino acids.

The V gene is TRBV5-6, the J gene TRBJ1-3, with D perhaps TRBD1 (6 bases). Trimming removed 4 bases at V and 6 bases at J, with 11 bases between. This CDR3 comprises 13 residues. Looked up from germline, CDR1 is SGHDT and CDR2 is YYEEEE. For the CDR3, the DNA is TGTGCCAGCAGCCAAGGGGGTCCAAACACCATATATTTT. It specifies CASSQGGPNTIYF.

The V and J genes are TRBV6-5 and TRBJ2-5, with 15 positions matching TRBD2. The CDR3 has 18 residues. V lost 2 bases and J lost 2; bases outside the gene matches: 6. Per germline, CDR1 MNHEY and CDR2 SVGAGI. The CDR3 spells CASSYTPGLAGGQETQYF. DNA for the CDR3: TGTGCCAGCAGTTACACTCCGGGACTAGCGGGGGGACAAGAGACCCAGTACTTC.

The CDR3 nucleotides read TGTGCCAGCAGTGTCCCGACTAGCGGGAGGCGTGAGCAGTTCTTC. Its translation is CASSVPTSGRREQFF. The rearrangement uses TRBV6-5 and TRBJ2-1; TRBD2 matches 13 bases. The CDR3 loop spans 15 amino acids. Germline assignment: CDR1 MNHEY and CDR2 SVGAGI. Trimming cost V 5 bases and J 9 bases; bases outside gene matches: 7.

The chain links TRBV4-2 to TRBJ2-1, with 7 bases fitting TRBD2. The CDR3 contains 18 residues. V lost 6 bases to trimming and J lost 0 bases; unmatched junction nucleotides: 14. In germline, CDR1 is LGHNA, CDR2 YNFKEQ. The CDR3 DNA is TGTGCCAGCAGTAAAAAAATAAGCGGGGAGAGCTCCTACAATGAGCAGTTCTTC. Translated: CASSKKISGESSYNEQFF.

This chain joins TRBV4-2 and TRBJ2-7; D is possibly TRBD2 (6 bases). Germline values: CDR1 LGHNA, CDR2 YNFKEQ. V was pared by 0 bases and J by 2 bases, with 11 bases between. The CDR3 length is 15 residues. The CDR3 DNA follows: TGTGCCAGCAGCCAAGACCCTAGCGTAACCTACGAGCAGTACTTC. Translated, it gives CASSQDPSVTYEQYF.

The rearrangement links TRBV7-3 to TRBJ2-1; 10 bases align to TRBD2. The germline gives CDR1 SGHTA, CDR2 FQGTGA. J was trimmed by 5 bases and V by 5 bases; bases with no gene match: 6. This CDR3 is 15 amino acids long. CDR3 amino acids: CASSHGTSANNEQFF. The CDR3 bases are TGTGCCAGCAGCCACGGGACTAGCGCAAACAATGAGCAGTTCTTC. The full variable domain, with the rest looked up from reference TRBV7-3 and TRBJ2-1, is GAGVSQTPSNKVTEKGKYVELRCDPISGHTALYWYRQSLGQGPEFLIYFQGTGAADDSGLPNDRFFAVRPEGSVSTLKIQRTERGDSAVYLCASSHGTSANNEQFFGPGTRLTVL.

The genes are TRBV7-9 and TRBJ2-5; TRBD1 or TRBD2 may be the D gene (5 bases each). V lost 4 bases and J lost 4, with 7 bases in between. The CDR3 contains 12 residues. Per germline, CDR1 SEHNR and CDR2 FQNEAQ (reference sequence). For the CDR3, the DNA is TGTGCCAGCAGCTCGGGGCGAGAGACCCAGTACTTC. The encoded protein is CASSSGRETQYF.

The rearrangement links TRBV30 to TRBJ2-1; no reliable D call. The CDR3 is 13 residues long. The ends were cut back, 1 base at V and 5 bases at J, with 9 bases in the middle. Germline assignment: CDR1 GTSNPN and CDR2 SVGIG (reference sequence). The CDR3 sequence is CAWSGSLHNEQFF. CDR3 nucleotides: TGTGCCTGGAGTGGAAGCCTCCACAATGAGCAGTTCTTC.

V usage is TRBV4-1 and J usage is TRBJ2-7; the D gene is possibly TRBD1 (6 bases). Looked up from germline, CDR1 is MGHRA and CDR2 is YSYEKL. Between the trimmed V and J ends, which lost 1 base and 4 bases, there was a span of 17 bases. The CDR3 is 16 residues long. CDR3 loop: CASSQATQGASYEQYF. The DNA of the CDR3 is TGCGCCAGCAGCCAAGCCACACAGGGAGCCTCTTACGAGCAGTACTTC.

The chain uses TRBV30 and TRBJ1-1, with D possibly being TRBD1 (5 bases). Looked up from germline, CDR1 is GTSNPN and CDR2 is SVGIG (reference sequence). This CDR3 region has 14 residues. Trimming took 4 bases from V and 5 from J, leaving 17 bases between them. CDR3 DNA: TGTGCCTGGAACAGGCGTTACATGGAAACTGAAGCTTTCTTT. Translation: CAWNRRYMETEAFF.

The chain uses TRBV5-4 and TRBJ2-5; TRBD2 matches at 10 bases. Germline trimming cut 3 bases from V and 0 bases from J; bases unmatched to any gene: 8. From germline, CDR1 is SGHNT and CDR2 YYREEE (reference sequence). The CDR3 covers 17 residues. The CDR3: CASSWDTTSGYQETQYF. CDR3 in DNA: TGTGCCAGCAGCTGGGATACGACTAGCGGGTACCAAGAGACCCAGTACTTC. Full variable domain (outside the CDR3, taken from reference TRBV5-4 and TRBJ2-5): ETGVTQSPTHLIKTRGQQVTLRCSSQSGHNTVSWYQQALGQGPQFIFQYYREEENGRGNFPPRFSGLQFPNYSSELNVNALELDDSALYLCASSWDTTSGYQETQYFGPGTRLLVL.

The rearrangement joins TRBV20-1 to TRBJ1-6; D perhaps matches TRBD1 (6 bases). The ends were cut back, 6 bases at V and 8 bases at J, with 14 bases in the middle. This CDR3 region has 13 residues. Germline V gives CDR1 DFQATT, CDR2 SNEGSKA (reference sequence). DNA of the CDR3: TGCAGTGCCCCCGCCCCAGGGGATTCACCCCTCCACTTT. Amino acids: CSAPAPGDSPLHF.

The chain is built from TRBV5-6 and TRBJ2-2; TRBD2 agrees at 9 bases. After removal of 1 base from V and 6 bases from J, the junction contained 7 bases not matched to a gene. CDR3 length: 16 amino acids. The germline CDR1 and CDR2 sequences are SGHDT and YYEEEE. DNA for the CDR3: TGTGCCAGCAGCTTGCAGGCGGGAGGGCGGTCCGGGGAGCTGTTTTTT. It yields the protein CASSLQAGGRSGELFF.

The chain carries TRBV6-5 and TRBJ2-1, with 11 bases identical to TRBD2. Looked up from germline, CDR1 is MNHEY and CDR2 is SVGAGI. V lost 6 bases and J lost 3; bases outside the gene matches: 4. The CDR3 spans 15 residues. The CDR3 DNA sequence: TGTGCCAGCAGCACCGGGACTAGCGGCTACAATGAGCAGTTCTTC. Protein product: CASSTGTSGYNEQFF.

The chain couples TRBV29-1 to TRBJ2-7; D could derive from TRBD1 or TRBD2 (7 bases each). Germline V CDR1 and CDR2: SQVTM, ANQGSEA. The CDR3 has 14 amino acids. Trimming removed 5 bases at V and 0 bases at J, with 14 bases between. CDR3 loop: CSVQGGQSSYEQYF. DNA for the CDR3: TGCAGCGTTCAGGGGGGGCAGAGCTCCTACGAGCAGTACTTC.

This clonotype was found once. The chain carries TRBV4-1 and TRBJ2-5, with 7 nucleotides matching TRBD1. V trimming: 4 bases; J trimming: 4 bases; junction bases outside the gene matches: 9. Germline V CDR1 and CDR2: MGHRA, YSYEKL. The length of the CDR3 is 15 residues. CDR3: CASSLRDSPRETQYF. CDR3 DNA sequence: TGCGCCAGCAGCCTAAGGGACAGCCCGCGAGAGACCCAGTACTTC.

This rearrangement joins TRBV19 to TRBJ1-5; D unresolved. The CDR3 is made up of 14 amino acids. Looked up from germline, CDR1 is LNHDA and CDR2 is SQIVND (reference sequence). Trimming removed 0 bases at V and 7 bases at J, with 10 bases between. The CDR3 reads CASSIDPRAQPQHF. CDR3 coding DNA: TGTGCCAGTAGTATAGATCCCCGGGCCCAGCCCCAGCATTTT.

The chain joins TRBV19 to TRBJ1-2; D is unresolved. The V end lost 7 bases, the J end lost 7 bases, and 13 bases lay between the germline ends. This CDR3 spans 12 amino acids. Germline CDR1 reads LNHDA; CDR2 reads SQIVND (reference sequence). CDR3 region: CASTPGSIGYTF. CDR3 DNA sequence: TGTGCCAGTACCCCCGGTTCGATTGGCTACACCTTC.